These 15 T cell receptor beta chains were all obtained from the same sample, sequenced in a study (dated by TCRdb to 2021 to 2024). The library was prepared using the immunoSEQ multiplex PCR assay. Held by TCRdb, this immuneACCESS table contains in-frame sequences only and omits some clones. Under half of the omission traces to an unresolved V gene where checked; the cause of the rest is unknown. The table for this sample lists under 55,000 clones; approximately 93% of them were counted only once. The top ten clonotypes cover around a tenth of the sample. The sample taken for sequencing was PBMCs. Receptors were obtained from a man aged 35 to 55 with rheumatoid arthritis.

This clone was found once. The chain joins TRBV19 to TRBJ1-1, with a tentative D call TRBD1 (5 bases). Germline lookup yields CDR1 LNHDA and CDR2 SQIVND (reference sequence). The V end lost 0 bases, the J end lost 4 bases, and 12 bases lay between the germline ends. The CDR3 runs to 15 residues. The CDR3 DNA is TGTGCCAGTAGTATAGATGGGTCGGGGCCCACTGAAGCTTTCTTT. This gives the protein CASSIDGSGPTEAFF.

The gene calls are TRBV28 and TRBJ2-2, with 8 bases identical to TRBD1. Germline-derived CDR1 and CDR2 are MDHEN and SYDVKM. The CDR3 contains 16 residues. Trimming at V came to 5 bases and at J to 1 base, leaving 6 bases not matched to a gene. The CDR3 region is CASSPAGTGNTGELFF. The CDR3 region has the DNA TGTGCCAGCAGTCCCGCCGGGACAGGGAACACCGGGGAGCTGTTTTTT. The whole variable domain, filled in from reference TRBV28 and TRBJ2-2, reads DVKVTQSSRYLVKRTGEKVFLECVQDMDHENMFWYRQDPGLGLRLIYFSYDVKMKEKGDIPEGYSVSREKKERFSLILESASTNQTSMYLCASSPAGTGNTGELFFGEGSRLTVL.

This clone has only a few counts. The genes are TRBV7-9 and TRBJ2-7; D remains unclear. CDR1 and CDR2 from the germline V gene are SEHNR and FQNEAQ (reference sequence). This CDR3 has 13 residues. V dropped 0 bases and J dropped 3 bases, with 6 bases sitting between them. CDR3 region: CASSLALGYEQYF. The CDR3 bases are TGTGCCAGCAGCTTAGCCCTAGGCTACGAGCAGTACTTC.

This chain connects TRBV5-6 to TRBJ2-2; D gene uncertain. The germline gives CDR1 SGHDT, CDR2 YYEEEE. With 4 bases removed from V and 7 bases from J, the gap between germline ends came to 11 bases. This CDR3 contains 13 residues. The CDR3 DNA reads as TGTGCCAGCAGCCCCGGTGGGATCGGGGAGCTGTTTTTT. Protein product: CASSPGGIGELFF.

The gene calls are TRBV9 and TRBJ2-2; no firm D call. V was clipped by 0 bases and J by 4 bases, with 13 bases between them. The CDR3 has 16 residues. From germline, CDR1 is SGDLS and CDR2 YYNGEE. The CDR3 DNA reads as TGTGCCAGCAGCGTAGTTAACAGCCCGGGCACCGGGGAGCTGTTTTTT. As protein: CASSVVNSPGTGELFF.

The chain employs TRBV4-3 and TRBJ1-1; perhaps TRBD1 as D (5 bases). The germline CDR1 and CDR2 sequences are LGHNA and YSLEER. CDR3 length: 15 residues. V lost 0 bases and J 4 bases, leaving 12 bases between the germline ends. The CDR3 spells CASSQETWDGTEAFF. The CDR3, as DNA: TGCGCCAGCAGCCAAGAGACCTGGGACGGCACTGAAGCTTTCTTT.

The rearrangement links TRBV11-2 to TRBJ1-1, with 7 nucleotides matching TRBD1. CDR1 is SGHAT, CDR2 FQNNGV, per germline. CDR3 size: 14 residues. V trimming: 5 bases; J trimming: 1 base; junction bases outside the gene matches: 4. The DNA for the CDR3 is TGTGCCAGCAGCGTTCGACAGGGGAACACTGAAGCTTTCTTT. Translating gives CASSVRQGNTEAFF. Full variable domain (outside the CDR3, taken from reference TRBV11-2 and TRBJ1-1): EAGVAQSPRYKIIEKRQSVAFWCNPISGHATLYWYQQILGQGPKLLIQFQNNGVVDDSQLPKDRFSAERLKGVDSTLKIQPAKLEDSAVYLCASSVRQGNTEAFFGQGTRLTVV.

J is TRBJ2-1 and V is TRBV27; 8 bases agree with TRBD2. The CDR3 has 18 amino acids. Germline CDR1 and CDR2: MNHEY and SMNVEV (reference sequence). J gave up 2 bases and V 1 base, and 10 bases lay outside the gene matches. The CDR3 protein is CASSLFSQFGGAYNEQFF. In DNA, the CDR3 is TGTGCCAGCAGTTTATTTAGCCAGTTCGGGGGGGCCTACAATGAGCAGTTCTTC.

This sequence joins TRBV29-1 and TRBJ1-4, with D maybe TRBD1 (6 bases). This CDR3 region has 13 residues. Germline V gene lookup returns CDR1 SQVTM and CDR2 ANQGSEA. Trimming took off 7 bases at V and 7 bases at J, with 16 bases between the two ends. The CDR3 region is CSADGGAGEKLFF. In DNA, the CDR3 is TGCAGCGCCGATGGGGGGGCCGGTGAAAAACTGTTTTTT. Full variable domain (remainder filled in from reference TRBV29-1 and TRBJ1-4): SAVISQKPSRDICQRGTSLTIQCQVDSQVTMMFWYRQQPGQSLTLIATANQGSEATYESGFVIDKFPISRPNLTFSTLTVSNMSPEDSSIYLCSADGGAGEKLFFGSGTQLSVL.

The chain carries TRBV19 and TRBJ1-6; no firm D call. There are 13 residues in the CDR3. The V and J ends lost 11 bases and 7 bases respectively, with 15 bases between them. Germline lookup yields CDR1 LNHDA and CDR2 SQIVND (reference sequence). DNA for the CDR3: TGTGCCGTCCGTGCCCGAGGGAATTCACCCCTCCACTTT. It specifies CAVRARGNSPLHF.

CDR3 sequence reads: CASTLRQGYGYTF. In DNA form, the CDR3 reads TGTGCCAGTACCCTAAGGCAGGGCTATGGCTACACCTTC. V gene TRBV19 combines with J gene TRBJ1-2, with D maybe TRBD1 (5 bases). The ends were cut back, 7 bases at V and 4 bases at J, with 13 bases in the middle. This CDR3 region has 13 residues. In germline, CDR1 is LNHDA, CDR2 SQIVND (reference sequence). Variable domain in full (rest from reference TRBV19 and TRBJ1-2): DGGITQSPKYLFRKEGQNVTLSCEQNLNHDAMYWYRQDPGQGLRLIYYSQIVNDFQKGDIAEGYSVSREKKESFPLTVTSAQKNPTAFYLCASTLRQGYGYTFGSGTRLTVV.

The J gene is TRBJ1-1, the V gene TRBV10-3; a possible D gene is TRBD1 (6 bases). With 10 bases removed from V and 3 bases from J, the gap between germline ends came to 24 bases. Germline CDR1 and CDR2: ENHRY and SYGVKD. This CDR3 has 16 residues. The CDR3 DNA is TGTGCCACTAAGGGCTCAGGGGTTGGTGGCGACACTGAAGCTTTCTTT. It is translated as CATKGSGVGGDTEAFF.

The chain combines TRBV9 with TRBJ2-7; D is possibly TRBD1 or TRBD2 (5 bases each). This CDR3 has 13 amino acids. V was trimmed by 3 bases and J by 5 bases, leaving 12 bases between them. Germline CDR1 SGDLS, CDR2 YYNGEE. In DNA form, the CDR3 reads TGTGCCAGCAGCGGGGGCTGGGGGAACGAGCAGTACTTC. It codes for CASSGGWGNEQYF.

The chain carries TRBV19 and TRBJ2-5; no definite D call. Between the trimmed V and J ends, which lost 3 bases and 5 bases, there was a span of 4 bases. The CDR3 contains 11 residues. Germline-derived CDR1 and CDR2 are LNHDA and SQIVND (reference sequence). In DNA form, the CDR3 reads TGTGCCAGTAGTATTGAGGAGACCCAGTACTTC. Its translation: CASSIEETQYF.

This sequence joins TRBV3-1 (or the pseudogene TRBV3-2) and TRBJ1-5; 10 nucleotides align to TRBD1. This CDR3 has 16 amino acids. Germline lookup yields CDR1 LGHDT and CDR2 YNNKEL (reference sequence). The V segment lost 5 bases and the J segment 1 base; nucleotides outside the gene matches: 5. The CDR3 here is CASSWGTGVSNQPQHF. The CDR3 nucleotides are TGTGCCAGCAGCTGGGGGACAGGGGTAAGCAATCAGCCCCAGCATTTT.